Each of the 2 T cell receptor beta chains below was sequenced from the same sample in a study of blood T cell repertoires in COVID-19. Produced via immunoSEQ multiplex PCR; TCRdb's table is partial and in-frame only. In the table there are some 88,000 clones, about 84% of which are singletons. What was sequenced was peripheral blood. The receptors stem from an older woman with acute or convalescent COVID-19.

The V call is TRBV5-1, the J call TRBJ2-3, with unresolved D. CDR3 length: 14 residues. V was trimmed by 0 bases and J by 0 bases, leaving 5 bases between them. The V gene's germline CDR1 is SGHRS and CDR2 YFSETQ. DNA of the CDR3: TGCGCCAGCAGCTTGGGCGCTAGCACAGATACGCAGTATTTT. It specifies CASSLGASTDTQYF.

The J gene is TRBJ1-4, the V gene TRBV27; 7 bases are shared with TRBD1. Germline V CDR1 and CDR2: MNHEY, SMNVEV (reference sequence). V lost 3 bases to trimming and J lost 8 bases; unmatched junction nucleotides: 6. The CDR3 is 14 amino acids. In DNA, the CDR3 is TGTGCCAGCAGTTTTCAGGGGGTGGGGGAAAAACTGTTTTTT. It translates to CASSFQGVGEKLFF.